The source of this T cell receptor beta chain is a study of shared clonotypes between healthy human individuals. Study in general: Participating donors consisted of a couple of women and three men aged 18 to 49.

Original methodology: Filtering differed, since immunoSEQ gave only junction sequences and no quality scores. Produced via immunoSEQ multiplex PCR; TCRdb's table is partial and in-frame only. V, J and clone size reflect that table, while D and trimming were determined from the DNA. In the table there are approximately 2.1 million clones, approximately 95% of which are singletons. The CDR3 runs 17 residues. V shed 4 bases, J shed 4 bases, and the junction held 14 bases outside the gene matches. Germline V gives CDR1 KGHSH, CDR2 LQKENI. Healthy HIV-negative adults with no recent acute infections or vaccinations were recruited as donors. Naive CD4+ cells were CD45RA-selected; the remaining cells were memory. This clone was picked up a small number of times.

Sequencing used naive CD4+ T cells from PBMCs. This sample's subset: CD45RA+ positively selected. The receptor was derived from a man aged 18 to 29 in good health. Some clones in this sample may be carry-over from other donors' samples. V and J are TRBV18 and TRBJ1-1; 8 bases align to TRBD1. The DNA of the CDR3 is TGTGCCAGCTCACTATTCGCGCCAGGTACAGGGGGCACTGAAGCTTTCTTT. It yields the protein CASSLFAPGTGGTEAFF.